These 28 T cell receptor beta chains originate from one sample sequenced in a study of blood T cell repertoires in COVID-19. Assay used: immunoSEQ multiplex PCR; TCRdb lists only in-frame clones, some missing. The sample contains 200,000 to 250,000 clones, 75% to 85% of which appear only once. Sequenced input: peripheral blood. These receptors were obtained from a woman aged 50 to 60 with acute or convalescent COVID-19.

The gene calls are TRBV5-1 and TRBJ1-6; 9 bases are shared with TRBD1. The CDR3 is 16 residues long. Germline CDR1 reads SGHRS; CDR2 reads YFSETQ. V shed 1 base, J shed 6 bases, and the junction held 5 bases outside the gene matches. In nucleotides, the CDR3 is TGCGCCAGCAGCTTGTCCGGGACAGGGATTAATTCACCCCTCCACTTT. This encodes CASSLSGTGINSPLHF.

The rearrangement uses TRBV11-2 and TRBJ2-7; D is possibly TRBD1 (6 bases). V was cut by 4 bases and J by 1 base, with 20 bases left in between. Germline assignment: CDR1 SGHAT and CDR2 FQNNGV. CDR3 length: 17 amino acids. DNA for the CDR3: TGTGCCAGCAGCTGGGGCGGAACAGGGCGTGGTTCCTACGAGCAGTACTTC. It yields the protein CASSWGGTGRGSYEQYF.

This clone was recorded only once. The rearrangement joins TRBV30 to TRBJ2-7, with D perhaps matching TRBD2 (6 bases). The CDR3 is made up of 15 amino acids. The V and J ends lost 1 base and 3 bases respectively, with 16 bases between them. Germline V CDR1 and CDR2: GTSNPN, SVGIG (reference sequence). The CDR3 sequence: CAWSGDWRGGYEQYF. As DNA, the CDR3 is TGTGCCTGGAGTGGGGACTGGAGGGGAGGCTACGAGCAGTACTTC.

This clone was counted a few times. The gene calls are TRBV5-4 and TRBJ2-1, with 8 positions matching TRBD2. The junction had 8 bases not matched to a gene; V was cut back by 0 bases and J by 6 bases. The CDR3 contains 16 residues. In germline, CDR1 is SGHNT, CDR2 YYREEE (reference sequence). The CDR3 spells CASSLAKRAGANEQFF. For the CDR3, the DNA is TGTGCCAGCAGCTTGGCCAAAAGAGCGGGAGCCAATGAGCAGTTCTTC.

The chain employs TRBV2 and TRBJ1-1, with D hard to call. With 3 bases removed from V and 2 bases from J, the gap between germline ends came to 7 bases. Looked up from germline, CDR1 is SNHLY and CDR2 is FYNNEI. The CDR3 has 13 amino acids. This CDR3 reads CASSEFSNTEAFF. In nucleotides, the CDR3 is TGTGCCAGCAGTGAGTTCAGTAACACTGAAGCTTTCTTT.

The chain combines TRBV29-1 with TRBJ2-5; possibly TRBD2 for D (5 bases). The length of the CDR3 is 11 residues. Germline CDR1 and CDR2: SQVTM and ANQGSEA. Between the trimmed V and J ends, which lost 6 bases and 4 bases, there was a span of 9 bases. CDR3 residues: CSVQSGETQYF. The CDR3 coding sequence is TGCAGCGTGCAGAGCGGAGAGACCCAGTACTTC.

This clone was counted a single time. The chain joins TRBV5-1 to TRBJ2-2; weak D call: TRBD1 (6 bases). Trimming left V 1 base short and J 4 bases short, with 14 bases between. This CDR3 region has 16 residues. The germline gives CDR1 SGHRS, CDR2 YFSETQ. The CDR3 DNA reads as TGCGCCAGCAGCTTGACCGAGGGGGTAGTCACCGGGGAGCTGTTTTTT. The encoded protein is CASSLTEGVVTGELFF.

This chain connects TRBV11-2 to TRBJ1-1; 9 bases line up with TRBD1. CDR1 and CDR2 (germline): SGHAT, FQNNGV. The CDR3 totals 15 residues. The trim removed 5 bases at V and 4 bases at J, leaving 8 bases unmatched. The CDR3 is CASSITGGTITEAFF. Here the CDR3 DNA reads TGTGCCAGCAGCATCACAGGGGGCACCATCACTGAAGCTTTCTTT.

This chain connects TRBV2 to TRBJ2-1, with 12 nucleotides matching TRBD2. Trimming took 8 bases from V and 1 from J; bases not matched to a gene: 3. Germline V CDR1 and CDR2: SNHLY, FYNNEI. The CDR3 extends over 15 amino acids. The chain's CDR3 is CASATSGGSYNEQFF. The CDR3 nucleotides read TGTGCCAGCGCGACTAGCGGGGGATCCTACAATGAGCAGTTCTTC.

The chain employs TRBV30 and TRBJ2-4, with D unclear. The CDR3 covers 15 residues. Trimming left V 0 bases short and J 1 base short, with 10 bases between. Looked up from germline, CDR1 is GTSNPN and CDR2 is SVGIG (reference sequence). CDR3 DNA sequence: TGTGCCTGGAGTGTACGGTCTGTGGCCAAAAACATTCAGTACTTC. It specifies CAWSVRSVAKNIQYF. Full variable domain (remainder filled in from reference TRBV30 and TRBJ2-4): SQTIHQWPATLVQPVGSPLSLECTVEGTSNPNLYWYRQAAGRGLQLLFYSVGIGQISSEVPQNLSASRPQDRQFILSSKKLLLSDSGFYLCAWSVRSVAKNIQYFGAGTRLSVL.

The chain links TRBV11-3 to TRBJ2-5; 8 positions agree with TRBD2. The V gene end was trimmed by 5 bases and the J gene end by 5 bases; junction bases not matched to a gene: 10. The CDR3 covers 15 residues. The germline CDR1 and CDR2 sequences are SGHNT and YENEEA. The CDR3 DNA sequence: TGTGCCAGCAGCCCGGGGGTAGCGGGGTTTGAGACCCAGTACTTC. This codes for CASSPGVAGFETQYF.

The DNA for the CDR3 is TGTGCCAGCTCACCACCGGCAGGGGACTACGAGCAGTACTTC. As protein: CASSPPAGDYEQYF. The V gene is TRBV18, the J gene TRBJ2-7, with D possibly being TRBD1 (6 bases). V dropped 0 bases and J dropped 3 bases, with 9 bases sitting between them. CDR1 KGHSH and CDR2 LQKENI come from the germline V gene. The CDR3 extends over 14 amino acids.

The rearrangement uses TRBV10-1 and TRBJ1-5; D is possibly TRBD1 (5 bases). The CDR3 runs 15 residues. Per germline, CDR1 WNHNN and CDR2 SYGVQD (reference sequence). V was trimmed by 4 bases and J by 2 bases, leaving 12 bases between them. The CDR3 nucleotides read TGCGCCAGCAGTGCAGCAGGGCTTGGCAATCAGCCCCAGCATTTT. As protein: CASSAAGLGNQPQHF.

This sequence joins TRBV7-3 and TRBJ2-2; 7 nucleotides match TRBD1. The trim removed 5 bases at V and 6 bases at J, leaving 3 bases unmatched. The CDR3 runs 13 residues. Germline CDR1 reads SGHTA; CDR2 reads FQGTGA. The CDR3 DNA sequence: TGTGCCAGCAGCACCGGGACAGCCGGGGAGCTGTTTTTT. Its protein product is CASSTGTAGELFF. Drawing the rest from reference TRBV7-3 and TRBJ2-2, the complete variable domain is GAGVSQTPSNKVTEKGKYVELRCDPISGHTALYWYRQSLGQGPEFLIYFQGTGAADDSGLPNDRFFAVRPEGSVSTLKIQRTERGDSAVYLCASSTGTAGELFFGEGSRLTVL.

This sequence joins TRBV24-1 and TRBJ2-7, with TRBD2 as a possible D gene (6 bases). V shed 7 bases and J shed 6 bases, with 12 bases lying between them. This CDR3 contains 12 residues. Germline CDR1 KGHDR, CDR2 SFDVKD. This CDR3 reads CATSAEAGEQYF. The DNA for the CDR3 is TGTGCCACCAGCGCAGAAGCGGGCGAGCAGTACTTC.

The CDR3 loop is CASSTTSNQPQHF. The CDR3 region has the DNA TGTGCCAGTAGCACTACTAGCAATCAGCCCCAGCATTTT. The chain uses TRBV19 and TRBJ1-5, with D unresolved. The CDR3 extends over 13 amino acids. Trimming removed 6 bases at V and 0 bases at J, with 6 bases between. Germline V gene sequence: CDR1 LNHDA, CDR2 SQIVND (reference sequence).

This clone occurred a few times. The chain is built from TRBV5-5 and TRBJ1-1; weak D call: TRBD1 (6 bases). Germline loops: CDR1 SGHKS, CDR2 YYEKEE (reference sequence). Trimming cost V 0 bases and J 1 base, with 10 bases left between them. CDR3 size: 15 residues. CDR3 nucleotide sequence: TGTGCCAGCAGCTTGGATAACAGGGCGAACACTGAAGCTTTCTTT. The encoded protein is CASSLDNRANTEAFF.

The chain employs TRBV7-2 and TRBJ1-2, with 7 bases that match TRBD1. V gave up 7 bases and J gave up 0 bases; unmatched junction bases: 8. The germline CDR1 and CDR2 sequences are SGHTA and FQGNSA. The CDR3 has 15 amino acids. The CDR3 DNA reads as TGTGCCAGCACCCCGGGGACAGAAGCTAACTATGGCTACACCTTC. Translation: CASTPGTEANYGYTF. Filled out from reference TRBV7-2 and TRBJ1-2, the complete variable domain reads GAGVSQSPSNKVTEKGKDVELRCDPISGHTALYWYRQSLGQGLEFLIYFQGNSAPDKSGLPSDRFSAERTGGSVSTLTIQRTQQEDSAVYLCASTPGTEANYGYTFGSGTRLTVV.

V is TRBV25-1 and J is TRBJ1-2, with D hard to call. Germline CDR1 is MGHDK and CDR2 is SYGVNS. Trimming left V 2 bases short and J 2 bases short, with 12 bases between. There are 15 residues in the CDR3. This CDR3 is CASSELMSGNYGYTF. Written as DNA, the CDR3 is TGTGCCAGCAGTGAACTAATGTCAGGAAACTATGGCTACACCTTC.

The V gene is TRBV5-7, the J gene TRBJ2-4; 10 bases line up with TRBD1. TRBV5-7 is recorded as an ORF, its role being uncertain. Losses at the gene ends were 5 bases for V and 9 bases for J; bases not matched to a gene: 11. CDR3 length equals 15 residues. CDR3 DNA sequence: TGTGCCAGCAGTTTAGGGTCAGGACAGGGGGGCATTCAGTACTTC. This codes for CASSLGSGQGGIQYF.

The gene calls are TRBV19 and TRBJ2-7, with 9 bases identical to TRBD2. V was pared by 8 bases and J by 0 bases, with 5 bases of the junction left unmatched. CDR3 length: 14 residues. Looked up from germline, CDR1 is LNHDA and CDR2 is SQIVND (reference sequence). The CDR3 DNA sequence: TGTGCCAGTCGGGCGGGGGGGAGCTCCTACGAGCAGTACTTC. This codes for CASRAGGSSYEQYF.

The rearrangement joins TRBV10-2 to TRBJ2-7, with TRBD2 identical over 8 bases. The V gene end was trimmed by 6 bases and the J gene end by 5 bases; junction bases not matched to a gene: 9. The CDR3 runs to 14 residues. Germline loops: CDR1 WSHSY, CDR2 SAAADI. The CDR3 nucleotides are TGCGCCAGCAGGGTACTGGGAGCGGGAGACGAGCAGTACTTC. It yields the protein CASRVLGAGDEQYF.

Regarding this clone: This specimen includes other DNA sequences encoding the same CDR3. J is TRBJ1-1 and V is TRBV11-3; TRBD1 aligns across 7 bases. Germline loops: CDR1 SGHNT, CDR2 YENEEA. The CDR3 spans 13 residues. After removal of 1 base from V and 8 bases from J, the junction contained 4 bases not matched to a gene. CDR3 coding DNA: TGTGCCAGCAGCTTAGGAGGGGGCGCAGAAGCTTTCTTT. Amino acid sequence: CASSLGGGAEAFF.

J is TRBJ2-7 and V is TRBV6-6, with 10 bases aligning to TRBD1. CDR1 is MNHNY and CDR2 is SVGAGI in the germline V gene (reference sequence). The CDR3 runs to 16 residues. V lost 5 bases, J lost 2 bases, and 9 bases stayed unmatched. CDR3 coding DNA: TGTGCCAGCAGTACCGGGAGGACAGGGGGGACCTACGAGCAGTACTTC. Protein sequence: CASSTGRTGGTYEQYF.

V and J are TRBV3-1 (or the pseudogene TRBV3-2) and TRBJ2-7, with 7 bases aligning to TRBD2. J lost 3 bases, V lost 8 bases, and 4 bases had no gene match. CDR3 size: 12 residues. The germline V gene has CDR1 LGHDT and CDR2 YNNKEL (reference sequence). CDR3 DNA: TGTGCCAGCGGACCTAGCGGCTACGAGCAGTACTTC. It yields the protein CASGPSGYEQYF.

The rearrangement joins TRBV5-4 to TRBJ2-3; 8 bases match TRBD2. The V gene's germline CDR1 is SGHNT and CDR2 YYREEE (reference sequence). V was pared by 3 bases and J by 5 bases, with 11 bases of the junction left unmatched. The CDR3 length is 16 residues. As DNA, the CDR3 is TGTGCCAGCAGCTGGGGGACTAGGCCTTCCGGAGATACGCAGTATTTT. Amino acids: CASSWGTRPSGDTQYF.

Written as DNA, the CDR3 is TGTGCCAGCAGTCTCGACAGTGTGAACACTGAAGCTTTCTTT. Amino acids: CASSLDSVNTEAFF. This chain uses TRBV5-5 with TRBJ1-1, with D perhaps matching TRBD1 (5 bases). With 5 bases removed from V and 0 bases from J, the gap between germline ends came to 11 bases. This CDR3 has 14 amino acids. Germline CDR1 reads SGHKS; CDR2 reads YYEKEE (reference sequence).

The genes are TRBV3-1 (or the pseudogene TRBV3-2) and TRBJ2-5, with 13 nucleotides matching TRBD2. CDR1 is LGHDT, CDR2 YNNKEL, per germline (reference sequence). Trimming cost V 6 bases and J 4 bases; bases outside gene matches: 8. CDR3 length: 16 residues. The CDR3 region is CASSTTSGRAGETQYF. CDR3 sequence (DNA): TGTGCCAGCAGTACAACTAGCGGGAGGGCCGGAGAGACCCAGTACTTC.